This TCR beta chain was documented in a study of blood T cells in healthy people across ages. Study background: When template switching was applied, about one barcoded beta molecule was captured per two T cells.

PBMCs, at least 6 million per sample, were isolated. Extracted total RNA amounted to at least 5.5 micrograms for each sample. Germline values: CDR1 MNHEY, CDR2 SVGEGT. V was shortened by 2 bases and J by 3 bases, with 8 bases between the two germline ends. This CDR3 has 13 residues. A sample-barcoded 5' primer and a J-beta primer mix were used in a second PCR of roughly 6 to 11 cycles. TCRdb re-called the 5' RACE reads with MiXCR, one entry per CDR3 protein. The table records around 790,000 distinct CDR3 sequences, 40% to 50% of them present only once. Sequences were obtained from blood. The receptor's source is a man between 60 and 75 years old in good health. The rearrangement links TRBV6-2 or TRBV6-3 to TRBJ2-7; D not resolved. The CDR3 DNA reads as TGTGCCAGCAGTTACGGGTCAAACTACGAGCAGTACTTC. It codes for CASSYGSNYEQYF.